Shown below are 23 T cell receptor beta chains from a single sample sequenced in a study of blood T cell repertoires in COVID-19. This table comes from immunoSEQ multiplex PCR, and its TCRdb copy is limited to in-frame clones, with some not included. This table holds 100,000 to 150,000 clones, about 85% found once. Material for sequencing was peripheral blood. The receptors were sampled from a man aged 55 to 70 with acute or convalescent COVID-19.

This chain uses TRBV2 with TRBJ1-4; TRBD1 might be the D (5 bases). V lost 7 bases and J 7 bases, leaving 22 bases between the germline ends. The germline V gene encodes CDR1 SNHLY and CDR2 FYNNEI. CDR3 length equals 16 residues. The CDR3 region is CASNVAVREAGEKLFF. For the CDR3, the DNA is TGTGCCAGCAATGTTGCGGTCAGGGAGGCGGGTGAAAAACTGTTTTTT.

V gene TRBV10-3 combines with J gene TRBJ2-7; 8 bases are shared with TRBD1. Unmatched junction bases numbered 13, after V lost 4 bases and J lost 5 bases. The CDR3 runs 16 residues. CDR1 is ENHRY and CDR2 is SYGVKD in the germline V gene. DNA of the CDR3: TGTGCCATCAGTGCCCCACCGACAGGGGTAGGGGACGAGCAGTACTTC. It codes for CAISAPPTGVGDEQYF.

The chain has TRBV9 and TRBJ2-3; D possibly corresponds to TRBD2 (5 bases). The V gene lost 5 bases and the J gene lost 6 bases, with 16 bases spanning the gap. The CDR3 length is 14 residues. In germline, CDR1 is SGDLS, CDR2 YYNGEE. The CDR3 reads CASSPLDGVDTQYF. CDR3 DNA: TGTGCCAGCAGTCCTCTCGACGGGGTCGATACGCAGTATTTT.

The rearrangement uses TRBV6-6 and TRBJ2-7, with TRBD2 matching over 9 bases. Germline CDR1 MNHNY, CDR2 SVGAGI (reference sequence). The CDR3 has 16 residues. Germline trimming cut 5 bases from V and 2 bases from J; bases unmatched to any gene: 10. In nucleotides, the CDR3 is TGTGCCAGCAGTCCGGGACTAGCTGGTGTTCCCTACGAGCAGTACTTC. Translating gives CASSPGLAGVPYEQYF.

The genes are TRBV3-1 (or the pseudogene TRBV3-2) and TRBJ2-3; TRBD2 is a possible D gene (6 bases). The germline V and J ends were trimmed by 3 bases and 4 bases, with 11 bases remaining between them. Germline CDR1 and CDR2: LGHDT and YNNKEL (reference sequence). The CDR3 spans 14 residues. The CDR3 nucleotides read TGTGCCAGCAGCCAGGGCGGGACGGCAGATACGCAGTATTTT. Translating gives CASSQGGTADTQYF.

This sequence joins TRBV7-3 and TRBJ2-1; 12 nucleotides align to TRBD1. Germline-derived CDR1 and CDR2 are SGHTA and FQGTGA. V shed 5 bases and J 9 bases; nucleotides not matched to a gene: 8. The CDR3 contains 15 residues. This CDR3 is CASSHQGQGAGEQFF. The CDR3 nucleotides read TGTGCCAGCAGCCACCAGGGACAGGGGGCCGGTGAGCAGTTCTTC.

The chain is built from TRBV25-1 and TRBJ2-1; TRBD2 matches 9 bases. The germline CDR1 and CDR2 sequences are MGHDK and SYGVNS. The CDR3 extends over 16 amino acids. Trimming cost V 5 bases and J 8 bases; bases outside gene matches: 13. CDR3 region: CASSPSTSGGGDEQFF. The CDR3 DNA is TGTGCCAGCAGTCCCTCGACTAGCGGAGGAGGCGATGAGCAGTTCTTC.

This clone was picked up a small number of times. The J gene is TRBJ1-2, the V gene TRBV28, with D tentatively TRBD1 (5 bases). This CDR3 contains 17 residues. The germline CDR1 and CDR2 sequences are MDHEN and SYDVKM. V dropped 2 bases and J dropped 1 base, with 17 bases sitting between them. CDR3 DNA: TGTGCCAGCAGTTTAGGGGCTACTAACTACCTTAACTATGGCTACACCTTC. It specifies CASSLGATNYLNYGYTF.

The chain couples TRBV7-2 to TRBJ2-1, with D maybe TRBD2 (5 bases). Trimming took 2 bases from V and 10 from J, leaving 15 bases between them. The CDR3 loop spans 14 amino acids. Germline V gives CDR1 SGHTA, CDR2 FQGNSA. CDR3 bases: TGTGCCAGCAGCTTAAACGGGCGGGTTGGCGAGCAGTTCTTC. It is translated as CASSLNGRVGEQFF.

V and J are TRBV7-2 and TRBJ2-1, with 9 positions matching TRBD1. The germline gives CDR1 SGHTA, CDR2 FQGNSA. CDR3 size: 16 residues. V shed 5 bases and J 1 base; nucleotides not matched to a gene: 6. The CDR3 region has the DNA TGTGCCAGCAGCCCTCCCGGGACAGGGTCCTACAATGAGCAGTTCTTC. Translation: CASSPPGTGSYNEQFF.

The chain combines TRBV11-2 with TRBJ2-7; no firm D call. Germline V gene lookup returns CDR1 SGHAT and CDR2 FQNNGV. V lost 3 bases to trimming and J lost 2 bases, with 23 bases between them. The CDR3 has 18 amino acids. The CDR3, as DNA: TGTGCCAGCAGCTTCTTCCCCTTGACTTCTCCAAATACCTACGAGCAGTACTTC. Its translation: CASSFFPLTSPNTYEQYF.

The gene calls are TRBV19 and TRBJ1-1; D is unresolved. CDR3 length equals 16 residues. Germline V gene lookup returns CDR1 LNHDA and CDR2 SQIVND (reference sequence). V was clipped by 3 bases and J by 1 base, with 15 bases between them. The CDR3 nucleotides read TGTGCCAGTAGTATTAGAGGGCAGACCAAGAACACTGAAGCTTTCTTT. Residues: CASSIRGQTKNTEAFF.

The chain couples TRBV28 to TRBJ2-7; 7 bases agree with TRBD2. CDR3 length: 16 residues. V was pared by 0 bases and J by 4 bases, with 9 bases of the junction left unmatched. Germline V gene lookup returns CDR1 MDHEN and CDR2 SYDVKM. The DNA of the CDR3 is TGTGCCAGCAGTTTATGGGGGTGGGAGGGCCAATACGAGCAGTACTTC. Amino acid sequence: CASSLWGWEGQYEQYF.

The chain joins TRBV25-1 to TRBJ2-7; D remains ambiguous. CDR1 MGHDK and CDR2 SYGVNS come from the germline V gene. The CDR3 has 12 amino acids. Between the trimmed V and J ends, which lost 6 bases and 7 bases, there was a span of 13 bases. CDR3 protein: CASSDSTGEQYF. Written as DNA, the CDR3 is TGTGCCAGCAGCGATTCGACGGGTGAGCAGTACTTC.

The chain carries TRBV5-1 and TRBJ2-5, with D possibly being TRBD1 (6 bases). The V end was cut by 1 base, the J end by 4 bases, with 17 bases between. The germline CDR1 and CDR2 sequences are SGHRS and YFSETQ. The CDR3 is 16 amino acids. CDR3 sequence: CASSLPTDSSTETQYF. The CDR3 nucleotides are TGCGCCAGCAGCTTGCCTACGGACAGTTCGACAGAGACCCAGTACTTC.

This chain connects TRBV12-2 to TRBJ2-1; the table assigns TRBD2, which was not confirmed against the DNA. TRBV12-2 is a known pseudogene. This CDR3 is built from 18 residues. Here the CDR3 reads CASRLAPTGTSGGDEQFF. CDR3 in DNA: TGTGCAAGTCGCTTAGCCCCCACCGGGACTAGCGGAGGGGATGAGCAGTTCTTC.

DNA of the CDR3: TGTGCCAGCAGCTTGATTGGGGGGGGCGAGCAGTACTTC. Residues: CASSLIGGGEQYF. The chain is built from TRBV5-4 and TRBJ2-7, with 7 bases lining up with TRBD2. Germline V gene lookup returns CDR1 SGHNT and CDR2 YYREEE (reference sequence). This CDR3 contains 13 residues. V trimming: 1 base; J trimming: 6 bases; junction bases outside the gene matches: 4. The whole variable domain, remainder taken from reference TRBV5-4 and TRBJ2-7, is ETGVTQSPTHLIKTRGQQVTLRCSSQSGHNTVSWYQQALGQGPQFIFQYYREEENGRGNFPPRFSGLQFPNYSSELNVNALELDDSALYLCASSLIGGGEQYFGPGTRLTVT.

This clone was counted only a few times. The V gene is TRBV6-6, the J gene TRBJ2-7; 9 bases are a match to TRBD2. V shed 0 bases, J shed 5 bases, and the junction held 8 bases outside the gene matches. Germline CDR1 is MNHNY and CDR2 is SVGAGI (reference sequence). CDR3 size: 16 residues. CDR3 in amino acids: CASSYSMAGGFHEQYF. The CDR3 DNA follows: TGTGCCAGCAGTTACTCGATGGCGGGAGGGTTCCACGAGCAGTACTTC.

This sequence joins TRBV15 and TRBJ1-1; D remains ambiguous. Germline loops: CDR1 LNHNV, CDR2 YYDKDF (reference sequence). V was pared by 1 base and J by 4 bases, with 10 bases between. The CDR3 is made up of 14 amino acids. CDR3 sequence (DNA): TGTGCCACCAGCAGAGTGGAGGTGGGCACTGAAGCTTTCTTT. This codes for CATSRVEVGTEAFF.

Here the CDR3 reads CASSLIQAPYNEQFF. DNA of the CDR3: TGTGCCAGCAGCTTAATCCAGGCCCCCTACAATGAGCAGTTCTTC. V is TRBV11-2 and J is TRBJ2-1, with no clear D. This CDR3 has 15 residues. The germline V and J ends were trimmed by 2 bases and 2 bases, with 10 bases remaining between them. Per the germline V gene, CDR1 is SGHAT and CDR2 is FQNNGV.

The rearrangement joins TRBV24-1 to TRBJ2-3; tentatively, D is TRBD2 (7 bases). Germline CDR1 is KGHDR and CDR2 is SFDVKD. The CDR3 has 15 residues. The V and J ends lost 3 bases and 4 bases respectively, with 13 bases between them. The CDR3 sequence: CATSDQAGASDTQYF. The CDR3, as DNA: TGTGCCACCAGTGATCAGGCGGGGGCATCAGATACGCAGTATTTT.

The gene calls are TRBV5-4 and TRBJ2-3, with 8 bases that match TRBD2. With 4 bases clipped from V and 2 bases from J, the junction kept 6 bases outside the gene matches. There are 15 residues in the CDR3. Germline CDR1 and CDR2: SGHNT and YYREEE (reference sequence). CDR3 protein: CASSPSGSLTDTQYF. The CDR3 coding sequence is TGTGCCAGCAGCCCCAGCGGGAGTCTCACAGATACGCAGTATTTT.

The chain couples TRBV6-5 to TRBJ2-7; D possibly corresponds to TRBD1 (6 bases). In germline, CDR1 is MNHEY, CDR2 SVGAGI. This CDR3 spans 14 amino acids. The ends were cut back, 6 bases at V and 5 bases at J, with 17 bases in the middle. CDR3 amino acids: CASSQGLYLHEQYF. As DNA, the CDR3 is TGTGCCAGCAGCCAGGGGCTATACCTTCACGAGCAGTACTTC.